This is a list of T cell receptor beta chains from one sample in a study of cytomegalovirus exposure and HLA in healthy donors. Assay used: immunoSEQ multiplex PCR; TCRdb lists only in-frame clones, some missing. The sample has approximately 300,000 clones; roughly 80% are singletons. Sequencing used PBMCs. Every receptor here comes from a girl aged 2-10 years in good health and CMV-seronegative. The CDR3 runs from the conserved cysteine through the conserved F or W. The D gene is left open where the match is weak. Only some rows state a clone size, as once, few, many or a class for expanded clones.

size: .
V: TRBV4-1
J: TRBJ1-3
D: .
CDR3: CASSQESEGLVNTIYF
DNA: TGCGCCAGCAGCCAAGAATCGGAGGGGCTAGTAAACACCATATATTTT

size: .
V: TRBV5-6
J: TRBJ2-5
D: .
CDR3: CASSLALEGDGTQYF
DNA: TGTGCCAGCAGCTTGGCGCTAGAGGGGGATGGGACCCAGTACTTC

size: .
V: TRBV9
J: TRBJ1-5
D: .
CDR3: CASSVGGNDQPQHF
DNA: TGTGCCAGCAGCGTAGGAGGCAACGATCAGCCCCAGCATTTT

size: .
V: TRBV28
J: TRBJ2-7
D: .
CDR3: CASSVTGYEQYF
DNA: TGTGCCAGCAGTGTGACGGGTTACGAGCAGTACTTC

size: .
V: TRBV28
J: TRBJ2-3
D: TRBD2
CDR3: CASSPSQREVMADTQYF
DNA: TGTGCCAGCAGCCCTAGTCAGCGGGAGGTTATGGCAGATACGCAGTATTTT

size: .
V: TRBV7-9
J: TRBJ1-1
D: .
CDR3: CSSSLEAGWNTEAFF
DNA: TGTTCCAGCAGCTTAGAGGCAGGATGGAACACTGAAGCTTTCTTT

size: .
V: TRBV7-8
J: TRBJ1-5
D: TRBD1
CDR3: CASSLQGDMSNQPQHF
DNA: TGTGCCAGCAGCTTGCAGGGGGACATGAGCAATCAGCCCCAGCATTTT

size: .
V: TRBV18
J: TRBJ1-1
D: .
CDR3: CASSPPDRAEAFF
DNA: TGTGCCAGCTCACCACCAGACCGGGCTGAAGCTTTCTTT

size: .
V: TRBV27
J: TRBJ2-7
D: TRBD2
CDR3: CASGLAGGYEQYF
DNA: TGTGCCAGTGGACTAGCGGGAGGTTACGAGCAGTACTTC

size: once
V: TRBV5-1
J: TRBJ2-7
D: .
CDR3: CASSLRGALSSYEQYF
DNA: TGCGCCAGCAGCTTGCGGGGGGCCCTCAGCTCCTACGAGCAGTACTTC

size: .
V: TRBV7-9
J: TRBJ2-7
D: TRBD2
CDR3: CASSSTSGGPSTWEQYF
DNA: TGTGCCAGCAGTTCGACTAGCGGGGGGCCGTCTACGTGGGAGCAGTACTTC

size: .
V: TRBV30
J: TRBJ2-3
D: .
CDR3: CAWSTSPGTQYF
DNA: TGTGCCTGGAGCACCTCCCCGGGTACGCAGTATTTT

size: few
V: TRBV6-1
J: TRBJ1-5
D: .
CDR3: CASSAVGSNQPQHF
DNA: TGTGCCAGCAGTGCGGTTGGTAGCAATCAGCCCCAGCATTTT

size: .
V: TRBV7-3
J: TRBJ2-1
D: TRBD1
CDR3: CASSYGLGTGPFGEQFF
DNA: TGTGCCAGCAGCTACGGTCTCGGGACAGGGCCCTTCGGTGAGCAGTTCTTC

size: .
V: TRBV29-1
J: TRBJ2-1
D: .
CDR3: CSARELKREQFF
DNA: TGCAGCGCCCGGGAATTAAAGAGGGAGCAGTTCTTC

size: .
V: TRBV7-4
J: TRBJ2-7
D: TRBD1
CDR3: CASSSDRGHYEQYF
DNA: TGTGCCAGCAGCTCGGACAGGGGGCACTACGAGCAGTACTTC

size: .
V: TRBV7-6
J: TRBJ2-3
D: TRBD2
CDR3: CASSLVGLAGSSTDTQYF
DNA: TGTGCCAGCAGCTTAGTTGGGCTAGCGGGGTCTAGCACAGATACGCAGTATTTT

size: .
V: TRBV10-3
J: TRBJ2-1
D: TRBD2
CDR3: CAIRATSGGTRNEQFF
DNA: TGTGCCATCAGGGCGACTAGCGGGGGGACCAGGAATGAGCAGTTCTTC

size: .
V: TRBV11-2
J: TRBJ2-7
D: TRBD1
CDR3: CASSLDRGWGEQYF
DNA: TGTGCCAGCAGCTTGGACAGGGGTTGGGGGGAGCAGTACTTC

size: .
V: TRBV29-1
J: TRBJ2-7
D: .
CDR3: CSVIRENYEQYF
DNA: TGCAGCGTCATCAGGGAAAACTACGAGCAGTACTTC

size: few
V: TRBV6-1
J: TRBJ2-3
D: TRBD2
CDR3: CASTALAGSTDTQYF
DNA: TGTGCCAGCACCGCACTAGCGGGGAGCACAGATACGCAGTATTTT

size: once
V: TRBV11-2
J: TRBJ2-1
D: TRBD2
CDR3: CASLAGGTYNEQFF
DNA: TGTGCCAGCTTGGCGGGAGGGACCTACAATGAGCAGTTCTTC

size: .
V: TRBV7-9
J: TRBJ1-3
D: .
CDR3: CASSLEGPVSRSGNTIYF
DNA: TGTGCCAGCAGCTTGGAGGGTCCAGTGAGCAGATCTGGAAACACCATATATTTT

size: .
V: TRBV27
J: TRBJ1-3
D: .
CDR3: CASSLIGGLGNTIYF
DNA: TGTGCCAGCAGTTTAATTGGAGGGCTTGGAAACACCATATATTTT

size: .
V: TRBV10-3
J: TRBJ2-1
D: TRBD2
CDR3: CAISESGLAGRNEQFF
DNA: TGTGCCATCAGTGAGTCGGGACTAGCGGGAAGGAATGAGCAGTTCTTC